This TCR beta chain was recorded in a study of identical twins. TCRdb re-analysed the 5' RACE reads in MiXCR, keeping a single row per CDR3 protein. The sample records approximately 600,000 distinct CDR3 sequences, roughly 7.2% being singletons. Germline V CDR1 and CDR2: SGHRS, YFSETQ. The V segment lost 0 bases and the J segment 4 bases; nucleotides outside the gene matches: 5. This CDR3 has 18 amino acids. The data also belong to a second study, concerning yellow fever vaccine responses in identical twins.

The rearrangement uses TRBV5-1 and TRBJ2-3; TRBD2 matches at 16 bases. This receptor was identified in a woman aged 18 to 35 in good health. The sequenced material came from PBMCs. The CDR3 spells CASSLVGTSGGASDTQYF. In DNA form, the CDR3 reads TGCGCCAGCAGCTTGGTAGGGACTAGCGGGGGGGCATCAGATACGCAGTATTTT.